The present TCR beta chain was sequenced within a study of regulatory T cells in long-lasting Graves disease. This clonotype was observed at least ten times. Specified time point: newly diagnosed GD, antithyroid drugs for less than 3 months. Extracted PBMC RNA gave rise to the TCR library. The authors built TCR beta libraries using iRepertoire HTBI primers and Arm-PCR of CDR3 regions. MiXCR, applied by TCRdb to the multiplex PCR reads, yields one record per CDR3 protein. The table shows about half a million distinct CDR3 sequences, with about 11% occurring only once. This sample also belongs to another study, concerning T cells in Graves' hyperthyroidism and ophthalmopathy.

The sequencing here drew on peripheral blood mononuclear cells (PBMCs), taken at new diagnosis, from a patient treated with antithyroid drugs. The clonotype comes from a woman in her twenties or thirties with Graves disease.

The CDR3 reads CASSDGLAGADTQYF. The CDR3 DNA reads TGTGCCAGCAGTGACGGACTAGCGGGAGCAGATACGCAGTATTTT. This chain uses TRBV6-1 with TRBJ2-3; TRBD2 matches 13 bases. The CDR3 spans 15 residues. The V segment lost 3 bases and the J segment 4 bases; nucleotides outside the gene matches: 1. The germline V gene encodes CDR1 MNHNS and CDR2 SASEGT.